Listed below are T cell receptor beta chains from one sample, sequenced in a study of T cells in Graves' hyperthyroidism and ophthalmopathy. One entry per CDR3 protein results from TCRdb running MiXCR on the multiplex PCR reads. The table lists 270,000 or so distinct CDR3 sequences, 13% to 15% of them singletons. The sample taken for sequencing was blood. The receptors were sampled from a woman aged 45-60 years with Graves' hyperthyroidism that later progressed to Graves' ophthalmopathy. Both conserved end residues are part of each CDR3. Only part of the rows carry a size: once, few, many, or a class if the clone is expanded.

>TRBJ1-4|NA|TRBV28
CASSSGTRSNEKLFF
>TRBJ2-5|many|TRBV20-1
CSVEGDRASLAFQYF
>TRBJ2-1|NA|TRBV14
CASSQVRQGFDEQFF
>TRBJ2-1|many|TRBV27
CASSRRLAGGGEQFF
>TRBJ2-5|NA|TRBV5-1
CASSLRGLTNQETQYF
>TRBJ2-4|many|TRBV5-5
CASSENARARGNIQYF
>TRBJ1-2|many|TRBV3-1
CASSQRDRERYTF
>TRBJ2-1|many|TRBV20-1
CSARDRQGLAQFF
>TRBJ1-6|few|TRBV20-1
CSARVQGGNSPLHF
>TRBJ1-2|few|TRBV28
CASSFQGTGYGYTF
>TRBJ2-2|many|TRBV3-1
CATGTPLAGELFF
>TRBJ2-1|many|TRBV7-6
CASSLGTLNEQFF
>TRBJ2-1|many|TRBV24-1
CATSDPTEGVNEQFF
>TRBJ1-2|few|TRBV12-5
CASGLVGRGAGGHTF
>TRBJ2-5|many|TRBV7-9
CASSLEVRETQYF
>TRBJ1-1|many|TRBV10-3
CAISETRDRDPGTEAFF
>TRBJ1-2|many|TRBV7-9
CASSLAGQGNYGYTF
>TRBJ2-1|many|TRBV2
CASSELAAYNEQFF
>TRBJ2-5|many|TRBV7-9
CASSSNREGKKETQYF
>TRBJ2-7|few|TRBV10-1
CASSESGNEQYF
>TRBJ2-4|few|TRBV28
CASSPQGSKNIQYF
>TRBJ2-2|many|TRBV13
CASSLSPSREVWTGELFF
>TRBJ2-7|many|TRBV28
CASSLGTGAEEQYF
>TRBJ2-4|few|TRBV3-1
CASSQARGTVNIQYF
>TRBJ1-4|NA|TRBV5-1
CASSTGGKEKLFF
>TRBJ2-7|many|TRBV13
CASSPRTGTSYEQYF
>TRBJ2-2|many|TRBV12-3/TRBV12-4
CASSRPGGTGELFF
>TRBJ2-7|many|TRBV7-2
CASSLGQVKSSYEQYF
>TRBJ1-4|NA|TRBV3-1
CASSQDPGGLGEKLFF